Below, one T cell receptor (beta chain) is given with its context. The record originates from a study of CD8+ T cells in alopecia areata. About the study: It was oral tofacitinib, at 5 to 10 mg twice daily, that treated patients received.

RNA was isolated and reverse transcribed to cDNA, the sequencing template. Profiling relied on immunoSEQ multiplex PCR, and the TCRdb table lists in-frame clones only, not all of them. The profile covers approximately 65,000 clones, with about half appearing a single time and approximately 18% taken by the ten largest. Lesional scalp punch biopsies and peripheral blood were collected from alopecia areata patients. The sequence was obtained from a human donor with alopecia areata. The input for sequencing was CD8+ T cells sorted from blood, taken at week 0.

In DNA, the CDR3 is TGTGCCAGCAGCGTAGTAACCAGTGATACGCAGTATTTT. Amino acids: CASSVVTSDTQYF. This chain connects TRBV9 to TRBJ2-3; no reliable D call. V gave up 0 bases and J gave up 6 bases, with 8 bases separating them. The CDR3 extends over 13 amino acids. From germline, CDR1 is SGDLS and CDR2 YYNGEE. Looking up the rest from reference TRBV9 and TRBJ2-3 gives the full variable domain: DSGVTQTPKHLITATGQRVTLRCSPRSGDLSVYWYQQSLDQGLQFLIQYYNGEERAKGNILERFSAQQFPDLHSELNLSSLELGDSALYFCASSVVTSDTQYFGPGTRLTVL.